These T cell receptor beta chains were read from a single sample in a study of technical replicates of blood from several donors. Produced via immunoSEQ multiplex PCR; TCRdb's table is partial and in-frame only. The repertoire holds 70,000 to 85,000 clones, with approximately 97% as singletons. The specimen sequenced was T cells isolated from PBMCs. These receptors all come from a human donor in good health. Both conserved end residues are part of each CDR3. The order of the fields is J gene, D gene, V gene, clone size, CDR3 protein, CDR3 DNA. D genes are given only for firm matches. Only some rows state a clone size, as once, few, many or a class for expanded clones.

j_call: TRBJ2-5
d_call: .
v_call: TRBV7-9
clone_size: .
cdr3_aa: CASSLTSGEETQYF
cdr3_nt: TGTGCCAGCAGCCTGACGTCGGGGGAAGAGACCCAGTACTTC

j_call: TRBJ2-7
d_call: .
v_call: TRBV27
clone_size: .
cdr3_aa: CASSHGPGGADEQYF
cdr3_nt: TGTGCCAGCAGCCACGGTCCTGGTGGTGCCGACGAGCAGTACTTC

j_call: TRBJ2-7
d_call: .
v_call: TRBV11-2
clone_size: .
cdr3_aa: CATTGRPYEQYF
cdr3_nt: TGTGCCACCACGGGGAGGCCCTACGAGCAGTACTTC

j_call: TRBJ2-1
d_call: .
v_call: TRBV5-1
clone_size: .
cdr3_aa: CASSLSRANEQFF
cdr3_nt: TGCGCCAGCAGCCTGAGCAGGGCCAATGAGCAGTTCTTC

j_call: TRBJ1-1
d_call: .
v_call: TRBV18
clone_size: .
cdr3_aa: CASSPQGVAVKVYMNTEAFF
cdr3_nt: TGTGCCAGCTCACCACAAGGGGTGGCGGTTAAGGTCTACATGAACACTGAAGCTTTCTTT

j_call: TRBJ2-7
d_call: TRBD2
v_call: TRBV27
clone_size: .
cdr3_aa: CASSPSGIGSYEQYF
cdr3_nt: TGTGCCAGCAGTCCTAGCGGGATAGGGTCCTACGAGCAGTACTTC

j_call: TRBJ2-2
d_call: .
v_call: TRBV9
clone_size: .
cdr3_aa: CASSGGGFGELFF
cdr3_nt: TGTGCCAGCAGCGGAGGTGGGTTCGGGGAGCTGTTTTTT

j_call: TRBJ2-7
d_call: TRBD1
v_call: TRBV25-1
clone_size: .
cdr3_aa: CASRGTGSNEQYF
cdr3_nt: TGTGCCAGCAGAGGGACAGGGTCCAACGAGCAGTACTTC

j_call: TRBJ2-3
d_call: TRBD2
v_call: TRBV9
clone_size: .
cdr3_aa: CASSVRTGGLPDTQYF
cdr3_nt: TGTGCCAGCAGCGTAAGAACGGGGGGGCTTCCAGATACGCAGTATTTT

j_call: TRBJ1-2
d_call: TRBD1
v_call: TRBV27
clone_size: .
cdr3_aa: CASSSGQGNYGYTF
cdr3_nt: TGTGCCAGCAGTTCTGGACAGGGGAACTATGGCTACACCTTC

j_call: TRBJ2-1
d_call: .
v_call: TRBV21-1
clone_size: once
cdr3_aa: CASSEKRDFAYNEQFF
cdr3_nt: TGTGCCAGCAGCGAAAAGCGGGATTTCGCCTACAATGAGCAGTTCTTC

j_call: TRBJ1-4
d_call: .
v_call: TRBV4-2
clone_size: .
cdr3_aa: CASKQGDEKLFF
cdr3_nt: TGTGCCAGCAAACAGGGTGATGAAAAACTGTTTTTT

j_call: TRBJ2-7
d_call: TRBD2
v_call: TRBV10-2
clone_size: .
cdr3_aa: CASRPGLVLYEQYF
cdr3_nt: TGCGCCAGCAGGCCGGGACTAGTTCTCTACGAGCAGTACTTC

j_call: TRBJ2-5
d_call: .
v_call: TRBV28
clone_size: .
cdr3_aa: CATQLQTLGTQYF
cdr3_nt: TGTGCCACTCAACTACAAACCCTAGGGACCCAGTACTTC

j_call: TRBJ1-2
d_call: TRBD1
v_call: TRBV2
clone_size: .
cdr3_aa: CASVKLGTGYGYTF
cdr3_nt: TGTGCCAGCGTAAAACTTGGGACAGGCTATGGCTACACCTTC

j_call: TRBJ2-3
d_call: .
v_call: TRBV9
clone_size: .
cdr3_aa: CASSVRDTAWSTDTQYF
cdr3_nt: TGTGCCAGCAGCGTACGGGACACGGCATGGAGCACAGATACGCAGTATTTT

j_call: TRBJ1-2
d_call: .
v_call: TRBV7-9
clone_size: .
cdr3_aa: CASSYEVLRGYTF
cdr3_nt: TGTGCCAGCAGCTATGAGGTCCTGAGGGGCTACACCTTC

j_call: TRBJ2-1
d_call: TRBD2
v_call: TRBV30
clone_size: .
cdr3_aa: CAWSAGGGYNEQFF
cdr3_nt: TGTGCCTGGAGTGCGGGAGGGGGCTACAATGAGCAGTTCTTC

j_call: TRBJ2-7
d_call: .
v_call: TRBV11-2
clone_size: .
cdr3_aa: CASSDQGGEQYF
cdr3_nt: TGTGCCAGCAGCGATCAGGGGGGCGAGCAGTACTTC

j_call: TRBJ1-6
d_call: .
v_call: TRBV11-3
clone_size: .
cdr3_aa: CASSPIWGPDGNSPLHF
cdr3_nt: TGTGCCAGCAGCCCCATATGGGGCCCCGACGGGAATTCACCCCTCCACTTT

j_call: TRBJ1-2
d_call: TRBD1
v_call: TRBV16
clone_size: .
cdr3_aa: CASSQPDRANYGYTF
cdr3_nt: TGTGCCAGCAGCCAACCGGACAGGGCAAACTATGGCTACACCTTC

j_call: TRBJ2-6
d_call: .
v_call: TRBV7-9
clone_size: .
cdr3_aa: CASSLRSGGANVLTF
cdr3_nt: TGTGCCAGCAGCTTACGCTCGGGTGGGGCCAACGTCCTGACTTTC

j_call: TRBJ1-1
d_call: TRBD1
v_call: TRBV18
clone_size: .
cdr3_aa: CASSPDRGYTEAFF
cdr3_nt: TGTGCCAGCTCACCGGACAGGGGCTACACTGAAGCTTTCTTT

j_call: TRBJ2-7
d_call: .
v_call: TRBV4-1
clone_size: .
cdr3_aa: CASSPQGLSEQYF
cdr3_nt: TGCGCCAGCAGCCCACAGGGTCTTAGCGAGCAGTACTTC

j_call: TRBJ1-5
d_call: .
v_call: TRBV7-9
clone_size: .
cdr3_aa: CASSLDSQPQHF
cdr3_nt: TGTGCCAGCAGCTTGGACAGTCAGCCCCAGCATTTT

j_call: TRBJ2-1
d_call: TRBD2
v_call: TRBV5-4
clone_size: once
cdr3_aa: CASSRISGVYNEQFF
cdr3_nt: TGTGCCAGCAGCCGGATAAGCGGGGTCTACAATGAGCAGTTCTTC

j_call: TRBJ1-2
d_call: TRBD1
v_call: TRBV28
clone_size: .
cdr3_aa: CASSGRGSSYTF
cdr3_nt: TGTGCCAGCAGTGGCAGGGGGAGTAGCTACACCTTC

j_call: TRBJ1-1
d_call: .
v_call: TRBV29-1
clone_size: .
cdr3_aa: CSVDVATEAFF
cdr3_nt: TGCAGCGTTGATGTGGCCACTGAAGCTTTCTTT

j_call: TRBJ2-1
d_call: TRBD2
v_call: TRBV10-1
clone_size: .
cdr3_aa: CASSESSGRHNEQFF
cdr3_nt: TGCGCCAGCAGTGAATCTAGCGGGAGGCACAATGAGCAGTTCTTC

j_call: TRBJ2-3
d_call: .
v_call: TRBV5-4
clone_size: .
cdr3_aa: CASSLNSGATSTDTQYF
cdr3_nt: TGTGCCAGCAGCTTGAATTCGGGAGCGACTAGCACAGATACGCAGTATTTT

j_call: TRBJ2-7
d_call: TRBD2
v_call: TRBV27
clone_size: .
cdr3_aa: CASSQIAGATYEQYF
cdr3_nt: TGTGCCAGCAGTCAAATAGCGGGGGCCACGTACGAGCAGTACTTC

j_call: TRBJ1-4
d_call: .
v_call: TRBV6-5
clone_size: .
cdr3_aa: CASKTVATNEKLFF
cdr3_nt: TGTGCCAGCAAGACAGTAGCAACTAATGAAAAACTGTTTTTT

j_call: TRBJ2-3
d_call: TRBD2
v_call: TRBV6-5
clone_size: .
cdr3_aa: CASSYELAGEGDTQYF
cdr3_nt: TGTGCCAGCAGTTACGAGTTAGCGGGGGAAGGAGATACGCAGTATTTT

j_call: TRBJ2-7
d_call: .
v_call: TRBV5-4
clone_size: .
cdr3_aa: CASSLSSSIHEQYF
cdr3_nt: TGTGCCAGCAGCTTGTCATCTAGTATACACGAGCAGTACTTC

j_call: TRBJ1-1
d_call: TRBD1
v_call: TRBV5-4
clone_size: .
cdr3_aa: CASSFTGTAEAFF
cdr3_nt: TGTGCCAGCAGTTTTACCGGGACAGCTGAAGCTTTCTTT

j_call: TRBJ2-7
d_call: TRBD1
v_call: TRBV6-1
clone_size: .
cdr3_aa: CASSVFFLTGTGAYEQYF
cdr3_nt: TGTGCCAGCAGTGTCTTCTTCCTAACCGGGACAGGGGCATACGAGCAGTACTTC

j_call: TRBJ2-7
d_call: TRBD2
v_call: TRBV19
clone_size: .
cdr3_aa: CASSILAGTSYEQYF
cdr3_nt: TGTGCCAGTAGTATACTAGCGGGGACCTCCTACGAGCAGTACTTC

j_call: TRBJ2-7
d_call: TRBD1
v_call: TRBV9
clone_size: .
cdr3_aa: CASSLGTGGIYEQYF
cdr3_nt: TGTGCCAGCAGCCTAGGGACAGGGGGAATCTACGAGCAGTACTTC

j_call: TRBJ2-1
d_call: .
v_call: TRBV7-8
clone_size: .
cdr3_aa: CASSRDRPPNTYNEQFF
cdr3_nt: TGTGCCAGCAGCCGAGACAGGCCCCCCAATACCTACAATGAGCAGTTCTTC

j_call: TRBJ2-5
d_call: .
v_call: TRBV9
clone_size: .
cdr3_aa: CASSVVDRQETQYF
cdr3_nt: TGTGCCAGCAGCGTAGTAGACAGACAAGAGACCCAGTACTTC

j_call: TRBJ1-2
d_call: .
v_call: TRBV7-2
clone_size: .
cdr3_aa: CASSLGLAAASEYF
cdr3_nt: TGTGCCAGCAGCTTAGGGTTAGCGGCAGCTTCTGAATACTTC

j_call: TRBJ2-7
d_call: .
v_call: TRBV28
clone_size: .
cdr3_aa: CASSFRDRGAGGTYEQYF
cdr3_nt: TGTGCCAGCAGTTTTCGGGACAGGGGAGCGGGAGGAACCTACGAGCAGTACTTC

j_call: TRBJ2-1
d_call: .
v_call: TRBV30
clone_size: .
cdr3_aa: CAWSAQGGEQFF
cdr3_nt: TGTGCCTGGAGTGCTCAGGGAGGTGAGCAGTTCTTC

j_call: TRBJ2-5
d_call: .
v_call: TRBV5-1
clone_size: .
cdr3_aa: CASSLLRGLEQETQYF
cdr3_nt: TGCGCCAGCAGCTTGTTGCGGGGGCTGGAACAAGAGACCCAGTACTTC

j_call: TRBJ1-2
d_call: TRBD1
v_call: TRBV19
clone_size: .
cdr3_aa: CAQVATDRGEINGYTF
cdr3_nt: TGTGCCCAAGTGGCGACGGACAGGGGTGAGATCAATGGCTACACCTTC

j_call: TRBJ2-7
d_call: .
v_call: TRBV4-2
clone_size: .
cdr3_aa: CASSRASDSTYEQYF
cdr3_nt: TGTGCCAGCAGCCGAGCCTCCGACAGCACCTACGAGCAGTACTTC

j_call: TRBJ2-1
d_call: TRBD1
v_call: TRBV5-1
clone_size: .
cdr3_aa: CASSFGETGRYNEQFF
cdr3_nt: TGCGCCAGCAGCTTCGGAGAGACAGGGAGATACAATGAGCAGTTCTTC

j_call: TRBJ2-1
d_call: TRBD2
v_call: TRBV5-1
clone_size: .
cdr3_aa: CASSLAGGGNEQFF
cdr3_nt: TGCGCCAGCAGCTTGGCTGGGGGGGGAAATGAGCAGTTCTTC

j_call: TRBJ2-2
d_call: TRBD2
v_call: TRBV27
clone_size: .
cdr3_aa: CASTPRPGSGRVKTGELFF
cdr3_nt: TGTGCCAGCACCCCAAGGCCAGGCTCCGGGAGGGTTAAGACCGGGGAGCTGTTTTTT

j_call: TRBJ2-7
d_call: .
v_call: TRBV27
clone_size: .
cdr3_aa: CASSVQGFEAYEQYF
cdr3_nt: TGTGCCAGCAGTGTACAGGGTTTCGAAGCCTACGAGCAGTACTTC

j_call: TRBJ2-1
d_call: .
v_call: TRBV11-2
clone_size: once
cdr3_aa: CASSHGWGRHNEQFF
cdr3_nt: TGTGCCAGCAGCCATGGCTGGGGGCGCCACAATGAGCAGTTCTTC

j_call: TRBJ1-6
d_call: TRBD1
v_call: TRBV30
clone_size: once
cdr3_aa: CAWAGTGLSPLHF
cdr3_nt: TGTGCCTGGGCGGGGACAGGCTTATCACCCCTCCACTTT

j_call: TRBJ2-1
d_call: .
v_call: TRBV29-1
clone_size: .
cdr3_aa: CSVGLLNEQFF
cdr3_nt: TGCAGCGTGGGACTCCTCAATGAGCAGTTCTTC

j_call: TRBJ2-7
d_call: TRBD2
v_call: TRBV18
clone_size: .
cdr3_aa: CASSPMTSEAYEQYF
cdr3_nt: TGTGCCAGCTCACCAATGACTAGCGAGGCTTACGAGCAGTACTTC